This TCR beta chain was documented in a study of low-dose radiotherapy and immunotherapy resistance in tumors. Study-level background: A total of 13 Gy over 26 weeks was given to Cohort 2 as 1 Gy per fraction every two weeks. Intravenous ipilimumab 1 mg/kg every six weeks was given with nivolumab 240 mg every two weeks.

TRAV- and TRBV-specific primers were used for first-strand cDNA, which covered alpha and beta chains. PCR amplification of the TCRs was performed with Phusion for approximately 20 PCR cycles, and it relied on a constant-region primer together with a V-primer adapter. Via MiXCR, TCRdb re-called the reads, giving one row per CDR3 protein. The repertoire holds about 7,300 distinct CDR3 sequences, approximately 80% seen once, with about 6% in the top ten. Ipilimumab, nivolumab, aspirin, low-dose cyclophosphamide and low-dose radiotherapy were administered to donors. The V gene end was trimmed by 4 bases and the J gene end by 1 base; junction bases not matched to a gene: 5. This CDR3 has 15 amino acids. Per germline, CDR1 SGHRS and CDR2 YFSETQ.

This sequence joins TRBV5-1 and TRBJ2-3; 8 nucleotides match TRBD1. The sequence was collected from a human donor with advanced metastatic prostate, ovarian, gallbladder or colorectal cancer (not recorded which). This table probably holds off-target reads from a library built for another chain. This CDR3 reads CASSPMTGGTDTQYF. The CDR3 DNA reads TGCGCCAGCAGCCCCATGACAGGGGGCACAGATACGCAGTATTTT.